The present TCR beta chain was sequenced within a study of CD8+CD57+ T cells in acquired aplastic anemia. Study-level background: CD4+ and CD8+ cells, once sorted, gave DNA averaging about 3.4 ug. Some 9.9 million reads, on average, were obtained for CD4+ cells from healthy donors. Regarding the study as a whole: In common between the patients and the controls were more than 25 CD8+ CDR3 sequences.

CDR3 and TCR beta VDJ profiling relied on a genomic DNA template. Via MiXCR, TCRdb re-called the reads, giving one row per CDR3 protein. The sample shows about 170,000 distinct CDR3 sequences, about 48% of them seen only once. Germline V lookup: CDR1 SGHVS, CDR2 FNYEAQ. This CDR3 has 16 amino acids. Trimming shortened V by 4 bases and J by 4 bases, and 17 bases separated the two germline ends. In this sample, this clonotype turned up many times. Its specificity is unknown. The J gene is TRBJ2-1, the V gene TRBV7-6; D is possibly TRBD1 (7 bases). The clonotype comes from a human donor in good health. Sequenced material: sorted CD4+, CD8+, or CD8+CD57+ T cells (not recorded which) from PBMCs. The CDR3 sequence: CASSYNGRDRYNEQFF. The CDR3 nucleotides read TGTGCCAGCAGCTACAATGGGCGGGACAGATACAATGAGCAGTTCTTC.